The 14 T cell receptor beta chains below were found in one sample sequenced in a study of regulatory T cells in long-lasting Graves disease. Assembly of TCR beta libraries relied on iRepertoire HTBI primers together with Arm-PCR of CDR3 regions. TCRdb reprocessed the multiplex PCR reads with MiXCR, giving one entry per CDR3 protein. The sample has 550,000 or so distinct CDR3 sequences; about 11% are singletons. Time point here: newly diagnosed GD, antithyroid drugs for less than 3 months. PBMC-derived RNA was used for the TCR library. The sample also formed part of further work on T cells in Graves' hyperthyroidism and ophthalmopathy.

The material sequenced was peripheral blood mononuclear cells (PBMCs), taken at new diagnosis, from a patient treated with antithyroid drugs. Every receptor here comes from a woman in her 30s with Graves disease.

This sequence joins TRBV28 and TRBJ2-1; possible D gene TRBD2, 7 bases. Germline CDR1 reads MDHEN; CDR2 reads SYDVKM. This CDR3 is built from 15 residues. V was cut by 5 bases and J by 7 bases, with 18 bases left in between. Written as DNA, the CDR3 is TGTGCCAGCAGTACCTCCGGGGGGCCAAGGAATGAGCAGTTCTTC. As protein: CASSTSGGPRNEQFF. The variable domain in full, completed from reference TRBV28 and TRBJ2-1, reads DVKVTQSSRYLVKRTGEKVFLECVQDMDHENMFWYRQDPGLGLRLIYFSYDVKMKEKGDIPEGYSVSREKKERFSLILESASTNQTSMYLCASSTSGGPRNEQFFGPGTRLTVL.

This chain uses TRBV12-3 or TRBV12-4 with TRBJ2-1; 9 bases are a match to TRBD2. The V and J ends lost 7 bases and 2 bases, in that order; junction bases with no gene match: 9. CDR3 length equals 16 residues. CDR3 sequence reads: CASTLTSGKAYNEQFF. CDR3 DNA: TGTGCCAGCACCTTGACTAGCGGAAAAGCCTACAATGAGCAGTTCTTC.

This clonotype was detected a few times. The chain couples TRBV18 to TRBJ1-6; D unclear. Trimming cost V 6 bases and J 3 bases, with 12 bases left between them. This CDR3 has 15 amino acids. The germline gives CDR1 KGHSH, CDR2 LQKENI. The CDR3 reads CASSSVRDYNSPLHF. DNA of the CDR3: TGTGCCAGCTCGTCGGTGAGGGACTATAATTCACCCCTCCACTTT.

The rearrangement joins TRBV5-4 to TRBJ2-5; TRBD2 aligns across 8 bases. This CDR3 is 17 amino acids long. Trimming at V came to 1 base and at J to 1 base, leaving 9 bases not matched to a gene. Germline V gene sequence: CDR1 SGHNT, CDR2 YYREEE (reference sequence). DNA for the CDR3: TGTGCCAGCAGCTTGTCTGGGCTAGCGGGCCCCCAAGAGACCCAGTACTTC. Its protein is CASSLSGLAGPQETQYF.

This clonotype occurred many times. The chain recombines TRBV7-9 with TRBJ2-3, with 7 bases that match TRBD1. Germline V gives CDR1 SEHNR, CDR2 FQNEAQ (reference sequence). The CDR3 sequence is 14 residues long. With 8 bases clipped from V and 5 bases from J, the junction kept 10 bases outside the gene matches. The CDR3 sequence: CASQRTGALDTQYF. CDR3 bases: TGTGCCAGCCAAAGAACAGGGGCCCTAGATACGCAGTATTTT.

This clonotype showed up just once. J is TRBJ2-1 and V is TRBV4-1; 8 positions match TRBD2. Germline CDR1 MGHRA, CDR2 YSYEKL. This CDR3 is built from 15 residues. The J segment lost 2 bases and the V segment lost 3 bases, leaving 3 bases of the junction unmatched. CDR3 in amino acids: CASSHSSGPYNEQFF. The CDR3 DNA sequence: TGCGCCAGCAGCCACTCTAGCGGGCCCTACAATGAGCAGTTCTTC.

The chain couples TRBV6-9 to TRBJ2-2, with 9 bases identical to TRBD1. The ends lost 4 bases at V and 4 bases at J; junction bases unmatched: 4. This CDR3 comprises 15 residues. Germline V gene sequence: CDR1 MNHGY, CDR2 SVAAGI. For the CDR3, the DNA is TGTGCCAGCAGTTTCAACAGGGGGCGCACCGGGGAGCTGTTTTTT. Protein product: CASSFNRGRTGELFF.

This clonotype was detected many times. The chain links TRBV10-3 to TRBJ2-1; TRBD1 matches 7 bases. Unmatched junction bases numbered 9, after V lost 6 bases and J lost 7 bases. Looked up from germline, CDR1 is ENHRY and CDR2 is SYGVKD. The CDR3 contains 14 residues. The CDR3 sequence is CAIRESTGVNEQFF. DNA of the CDR3: TGTGCCATCAGAGAGAGTACAGGGGTGAATGAGCAGTTCTTC.

This clonotype was found many times. V gene TRBV5-1 combines with J gene TRBJ2-2; D may be TRBD1 or TRBD2 (5 bases each). V dropped 2 bases and J dropped 6 bases, with 17 bases sitting between them. Germline V gene sequence: CDR1 SGHRS, CDR2 YFSETQ. CDR3 size: 16 residues. CDR3 bases: TGCGCCAGCAGCTTTCAATCCGGGGCCGAATCCGGGGAGCTGTTTTTT. Translation gives CASSFQSGAESGELFF.

In this sample, this clonotype turned up many times. The chain employs TRBV11-3 and TRBJ2-7; unclear D gene. The CDR3 is 13 amino acids. The V gene's germline CDR1 is SGHNT and CDR2 YENEEA. Trimming took 2 bases from V and 4 from J, leaving 9 bases between them. The CDR3 nucleotides read TGTGCCAGCAGCTTAAAGGGCCCTTACGAGCAGTACTTC. Encoded protein: CASSLKGPYEQYF.

This clonotype was seen many times. The chain is built from TRBV18 and TRBJ2-5; weak D call: TRBD1 (5 bases). V gave up 5 bases and J gave up 1 base, with 11 bases separating them. CDR3 length equals 14 residues. Germline loops: CDR1 KGHSH, CDR2 LQKENI. The CDR3 DNA follows: TGTGCCAGCTCAATCCAGGGTTCCCAAGAGACCCAGTACTTC. This codes for CASSIQGSQETQYF.

Many counts were recorded for this clonotype. This rearrangement joins TRBV6-2 or TRBV6-3 to TRBJ1-1, with D possibly TRBD1 on 6 matching bases. The germline V and J ends were trimmed by 5 bases and 0 bases, with 19 bases remaining between them. CDR1 is MNHEY and CDR2 is SVGEGT in the germline V gene. The CDR3 length is 17 residues. DNA for the CDR3: TGTGCCAGCAGTAGCTCCTCGGCAGGGGCAATGAACACTGAAGCTTTCTTT. This gives the protein CASSSSSAGAMNTEAFF.

This clonotype was seen repeatedly, ten times or more. V and J are TRBV2 and TRBJ1-2, with a tentative D call TRBD1 (5 bases). The CDR3 length is 12 residues. Looked up from germline, CDR1 is SNHLY and CDR2 is FYNNEI. The V and J ends lost 7 bases and 3 bases respectively, with 9 bases between them. The CDR3 loop is CASTGTYYGYTF. The CDR3, as DNA: TGTGCCAGCACCGGGACTTACTATGGCTACACCTTC.

There are many counts of this clonotype. The chain links TRBV18 to TRBJ2-5; 7 bases match TRBD1. From germline, CDR1 is KGHSH and CDR2 LQKENI. The CDR3 has 16 amino acids. V was clipped by 1 base and J by 5 bases; unmatched bases: 10. The CDR3 region is CASSPLGTALRETQYF. Written as DNA, the CDR3 is TGTGCCAGCTCACCACTAGGGACAGCCCTCCGGGAGACCCAGTACTTC.